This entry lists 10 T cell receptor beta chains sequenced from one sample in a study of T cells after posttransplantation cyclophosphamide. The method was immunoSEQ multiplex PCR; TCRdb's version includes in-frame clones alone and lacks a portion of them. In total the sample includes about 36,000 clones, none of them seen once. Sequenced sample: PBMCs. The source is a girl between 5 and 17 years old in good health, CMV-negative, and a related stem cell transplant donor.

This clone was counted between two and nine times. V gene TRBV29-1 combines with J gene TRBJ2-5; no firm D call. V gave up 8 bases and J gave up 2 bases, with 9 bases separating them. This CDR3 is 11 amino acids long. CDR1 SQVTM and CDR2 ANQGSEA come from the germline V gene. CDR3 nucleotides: TGCAGCTACTTCGGGCAAGAGACCCAGTACTTC. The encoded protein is CSYFGQETQYF.

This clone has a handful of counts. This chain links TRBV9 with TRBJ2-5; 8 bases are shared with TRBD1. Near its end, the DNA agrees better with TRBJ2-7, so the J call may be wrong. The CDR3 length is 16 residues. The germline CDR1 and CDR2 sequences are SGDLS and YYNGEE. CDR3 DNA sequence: TGTGCCAGCAGCGTAGGCCCCGGACAGGGATCTTACGAGCAGTACTTC. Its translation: CASSVGPGQGSYEQYF.

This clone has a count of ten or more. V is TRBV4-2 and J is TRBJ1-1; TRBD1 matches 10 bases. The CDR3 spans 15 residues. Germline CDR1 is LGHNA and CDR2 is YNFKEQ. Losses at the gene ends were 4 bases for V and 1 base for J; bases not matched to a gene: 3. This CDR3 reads CASSPRDRGNTEAFF. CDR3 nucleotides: TGTGCCAGCAGCCCCCGGGACAGGGGGAACACTGAAGCTTTCTTT.

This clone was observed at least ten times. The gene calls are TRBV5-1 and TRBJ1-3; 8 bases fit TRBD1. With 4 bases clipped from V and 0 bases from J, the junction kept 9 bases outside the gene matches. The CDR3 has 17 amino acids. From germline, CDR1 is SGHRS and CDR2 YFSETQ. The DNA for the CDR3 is TGCGCCAGCAGCCCAAGGACAGGGCCTCCCTCTGGAAACACCATATATTTT. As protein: CASSPRTGPPSGNTIYF.

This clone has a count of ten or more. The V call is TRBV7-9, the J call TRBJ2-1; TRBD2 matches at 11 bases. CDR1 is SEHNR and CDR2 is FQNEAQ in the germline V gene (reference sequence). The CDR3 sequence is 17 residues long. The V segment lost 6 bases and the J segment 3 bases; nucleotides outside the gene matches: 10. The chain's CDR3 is CASSLDSGRGNYNEQFF. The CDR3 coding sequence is TGTGCCAGCAGTTTGGATAGCGGGAGGGGTAACTACAATGAGCAGTTCTTC.

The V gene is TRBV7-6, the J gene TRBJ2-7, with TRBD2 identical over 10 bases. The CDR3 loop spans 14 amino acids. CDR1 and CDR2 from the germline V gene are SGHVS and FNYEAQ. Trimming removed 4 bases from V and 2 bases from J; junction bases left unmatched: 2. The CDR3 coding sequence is TGTGCCAGCAGCTCCAGCGGGGGGGCCTACGAGCAGTACTTC. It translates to CASSSSGGAYEQYF.

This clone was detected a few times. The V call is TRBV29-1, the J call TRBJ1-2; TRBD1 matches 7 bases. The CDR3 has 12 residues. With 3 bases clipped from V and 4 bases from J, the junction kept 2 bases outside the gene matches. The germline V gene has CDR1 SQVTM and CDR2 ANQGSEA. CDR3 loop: CSVETGRYGYTF. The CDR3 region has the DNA TGCAGCGTTGAGACAGGGCGCTATGGCTACACCTTC.

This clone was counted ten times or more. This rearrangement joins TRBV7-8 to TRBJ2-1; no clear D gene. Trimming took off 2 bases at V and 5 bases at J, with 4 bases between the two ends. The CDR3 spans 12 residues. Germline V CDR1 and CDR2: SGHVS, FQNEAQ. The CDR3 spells CASSLIDNEQFF. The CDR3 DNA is TGTGCCAGCAGCTTAATCGACAATGAGCAGTTCTTC.

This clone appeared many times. The CDR3 DNA reads TGTGCCAGCAGTTTTAACCAGGAGGGGAATGAGCAGTTCTTC. This codes for CASSFNQEGNEQFF. V is TRBV28 and J is TRBJ2-1, with TRBD2 as a possible D gene (6 bases). CDR1 and CDR2 (germline): MDHEN, SYDVKM. CDR3 size: 14 residues. V was cut by 3 bases and J by 7 bases, with 13 bases left in between.

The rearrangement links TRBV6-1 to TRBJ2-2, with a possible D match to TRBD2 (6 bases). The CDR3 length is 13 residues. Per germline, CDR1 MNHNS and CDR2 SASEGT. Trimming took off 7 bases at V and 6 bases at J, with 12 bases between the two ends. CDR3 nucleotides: TGTGCCAGCACCGCTAGGGAGGCCGGGGAGCTGTTTTTT. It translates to CASTAREAGELFF.